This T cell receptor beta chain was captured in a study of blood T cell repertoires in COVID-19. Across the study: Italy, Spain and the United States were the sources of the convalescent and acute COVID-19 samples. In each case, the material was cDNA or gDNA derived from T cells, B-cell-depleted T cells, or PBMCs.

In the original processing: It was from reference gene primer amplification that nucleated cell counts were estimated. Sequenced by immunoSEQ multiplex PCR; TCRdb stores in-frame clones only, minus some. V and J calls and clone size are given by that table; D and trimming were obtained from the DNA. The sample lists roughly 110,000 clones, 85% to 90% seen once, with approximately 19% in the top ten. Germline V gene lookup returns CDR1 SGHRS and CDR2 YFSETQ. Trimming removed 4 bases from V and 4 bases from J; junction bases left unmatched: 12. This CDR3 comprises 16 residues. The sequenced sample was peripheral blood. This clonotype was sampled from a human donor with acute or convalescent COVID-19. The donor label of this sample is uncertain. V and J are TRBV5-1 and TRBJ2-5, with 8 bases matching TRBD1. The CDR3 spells CASSEATGGFRETQYF. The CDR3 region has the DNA TGCGCCAGCAGCGAGGCTACAGGGGGGTTTCGAGAGACCCAGTACTTC.